A few counts support the clone carrying this T cell receptor beta chain. Its antigen is not known. The V gene end was trimmed by 5 bases and the J gene end by 1 base; junction bases not matched to a gene: 7. Germline CDR1 reads SGHAT; CDR2 reads FQNNGV. The CDR3 has 15 amino acids. The sample comes from a study of T cell repertoires in cytomegalovirus infection. TCRdb re-derived calls from the reads in MiXCR, one entry per CDR3 protein. The sample has about 920,000 distinct CDR3 sequences, more than 25% seen once. The clonotype originates from a human donor in good health (CMV status not recorded). Some clones in this sample may be carry-over from other donors' samples. This material consisted of cultured CD8+ T cells from PBMCs, taken from culture after CMV antigen stimulation. V gene TRBV11-2 combines with J gene TRBJ1-1, with 7 bases that match TRBD1. As DNA, the CDR3 is TGTGCCAGCAGCCCCTGGGACAGAAAGAACACTGAAGCTTTCTTT. This sequence encodes CASSPWDRKNTEAFF.